This is a list of T cell receptor beta chains from one sample in a study of T-cell reconstitution after alpha-beta-depleted transplantation in children. MiXCR, applied by TCRdb to the PCR reads, yields one record per CDR3 protein. The sample carries about 980,000 distinct CDR3 sequences, about 30% recorded once. Sequenced material: PBMCs, mostly from graft donor cells, taken 360 days after TCRalphabeta/CD19-depleted stem cell transplant. The receptors shown here come from a boy less than two years old who had a stem cell transplant for SCID, so the T cells may come from the graft donor. Each CDR3 is given with its conserved first and last residue. The D gene is left open where the match is weak. Clone size is stated in some rows and not others, as once, few, many or a class when expanded.

d_call	v_call	clone_size	j_call	cdr3_nt	cdr3_aa
NA	TRBV7-2	few	TRBJ1-1	TGTGCCAGCAACCCCGGGGTGTGGGAATCCGTGAACACTGAAGCTTTCTTT	CASNPGVWESVNTEAFF
NA	TRBV29-1	NA	TRBJ2-7	TGCAGCGTTGGGCTAGCCAACTCCTACGAGCAGTACTTC	CSVGLANSYEQYF
NA	TRBV4-3	NA	TRBJ2-7	TGCGCCAGCAGCCAAGATTTCAGGGTGGACTACGAGCAGTACTTC	CASSQDFRVDYEQYF
TRBD2	TRBV2	NA	TRBJ2-7	TGTGCCAGCAGGGGAATGGCAGGCGGGGGCGAGCAGTACTTC	CASRGMAGGGEQYF
TRBD1	TRBV20-1	NA	TRBJ2-1	TGCAGTGCCGAGGACAGGGGGCGCTCCTACAATGAGCAGTTCTTC	CSAEDRGRSYNEQFF
NA	TRBV4-3	NA	TRBJ1-1	TGCGCCAGCAGCCAAGACATGGGACCGGGTAAATTCCCTGAAGCTTTCTTT	CASSQDMGPGKFPEAFF
TRBD1	TRBV6-1	once	TRBJ1-3	TGTGCCAGCAGATTCGACAGGGCGGGAAACACCATATATTTT	CASRFDRAGNTIYF
NA	TRBV23-1	NA	TRBJ1-6	TGCGCCAGCAGTCGAGTCCCCCGCGGGGTCTCCTATAATTCACCCCTCCACTTT	CASSRVPRGVSYNSPLHF
NA	TRBV4-3	many	TRBJ2-7	TGCGCCAGCAGCCAAGAGGGTACGGGCTCCTACGAGCAGTACTTC	CASSQEGTGSYEQYF
TRBD1	TRBV5-1	few	TRBJ2-2	TGCGCCAGCAGCATCCGGGACAGGGGCTATCGGGAGCTGTTTTTT	CASSIRDRGYRELFF
TRBD2	TRBV12-3/TRBV12-4	many	TRBJ2-7	TGTGCCAGCAGTTTAAGGGCTAGCGGGGGCTACTCCTACGAGCAGTACTTC	CASSLRASGGYSYEQYF
NA	TRBV6-1	NA	TRBJ2-5	TGTGCCAGCACTGATTACTTTGGGGCTTTGGAGACCCAGTACTTC	CASTDYFGALETQYF
TRBD1	TRBV12-3/TRBV12-4	NA	TRBJ1-5	TGTGCCAGCAGTGGGACAGCCTGGGAGCCCCAGCATTTT	CASSGTAWEPQHF
TRBD1	TRBV5-1	NA	TRBJ2-1	TGCGCCAGCAGCGACCCGGGACAGAACCCCTACAATGAGCAGTTCTTC	CASSDPGQNPYNEQFF
NA	TRBV6-1	NA	TRBJ1-1	TGTGCCAGTGGTGGTGGGAACACTGAAGCTTTCTTT	CASGGGNTEAFF
NA	TRBV6-5	few	TRBJ1-3	TGTGCCAGCAGTTGGGTCTCCGGGACGGCCGGAAACACCATATATTTT	CASSWVSGTAGNTIYF
TRBD2	TRBV20-1	few	TRBJ2-7	TGCAGTGCTAGACCCGGGAGGGCTCCCTACGAGCAGTACTTC	CSARPGRAPYEQYF
NA	TRBV10-3	NA	TRBJ1-2	TGTGCCACCCAAAGGTGGGACACCGGCTATGGCTACACCTTC	CATQRWDTGYGYTF
NA	TRBV30	NA	TRBJ2-1	TGTGCCTGGAGTCCCACCTTCCCTTGGGGGCAGTTCTTC	CAWSPTFPWGQFF
NA	TRBV11-1	NA	TRBJ2-3	TGTGCCAGCAGCCCGGGCCACCGCACAGATACGCAGTATTTT	CASSPGHRTDTQYF
TRBD1	TRBV12-3/TRBV12-4	NA	TRBJ1-4	TGTGCCAGCAGAACAACGCGACAGGGTGGGAATGAAAAACTGTTTTTT	CASRTTRQGGNEKLFF